Included here is one T cell receptor beta chain sequence, with context. Its antigen is unidentified. Clones were sequenced by immunoSEQ multiplex PCR, and TCRdb holds only the in-frame ones, with some missing. The sample lists 150,000 to 200,000 clones, roughly 92% occurring once. This specimen comes from a study of T cell responses to AZD1222 COVID-19 vaccine. Overall study results and limits: Spike as a whole was targeted by vaccine-associated CD4 TCRs, dominant at 160-218 and 743-854. Most donors were white British and more were female, and clonal diversity was possibly underestimated. Of spike-specific TCRs, nearly half reportedly target regions left unmutated in variants.

Sequencing was performed on peripheral blood, taken on day 0 of AZD1222 vaccination. The receptor's source is an adult in good health.

CDR3 in amino acids: CASSGAGGVSYNEQFF. The CDR3 DNA is TGCGCCAGCAGTGGAGCGGGAGGGGTCTCCTACAATGAGCAGTTCTTC. The V call is TRBV10-1, the J call TRBJ2-1; TRBD2 aligns across 10 bases. CDR1 and CDR2 (germline): WNHNN, SYGVQD (reference sequence). This CDR3 spans 16 amino acids. V lost 4 bases and J lost 0; bases outside the gene matches: 3.